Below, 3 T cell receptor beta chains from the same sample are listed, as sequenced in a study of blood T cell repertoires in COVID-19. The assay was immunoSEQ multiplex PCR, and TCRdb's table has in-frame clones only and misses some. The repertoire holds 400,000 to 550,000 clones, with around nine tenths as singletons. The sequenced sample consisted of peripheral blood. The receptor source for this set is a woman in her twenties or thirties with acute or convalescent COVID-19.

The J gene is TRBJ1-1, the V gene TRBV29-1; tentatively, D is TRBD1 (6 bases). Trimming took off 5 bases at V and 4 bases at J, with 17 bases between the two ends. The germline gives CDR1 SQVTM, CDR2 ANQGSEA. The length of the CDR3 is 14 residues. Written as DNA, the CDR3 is TGCAGCGTTTGGGGGCGGCAGGGCAGCACTGAAGCTTTCTTT. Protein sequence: CSVWGRQGSTEAFF.

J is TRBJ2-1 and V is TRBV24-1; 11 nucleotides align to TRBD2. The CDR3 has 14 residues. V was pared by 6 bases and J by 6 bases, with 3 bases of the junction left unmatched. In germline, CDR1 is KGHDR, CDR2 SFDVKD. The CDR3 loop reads CATSQGLAANEQFF. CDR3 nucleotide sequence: TGTGCCACCAGTCAGGGACTAGCGGCCAATGAGCAGTTCTTC.

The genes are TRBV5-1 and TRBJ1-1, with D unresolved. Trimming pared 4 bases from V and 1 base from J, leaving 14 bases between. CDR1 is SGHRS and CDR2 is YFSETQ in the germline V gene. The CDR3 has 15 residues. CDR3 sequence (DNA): TGCGCCAGCAGCCCTTCCTTAAACAAGAACACTGAAGCTTTCTTT. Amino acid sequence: CASSPSLNKNTEAFF. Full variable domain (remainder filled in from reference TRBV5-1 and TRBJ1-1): KAGVTQTPRYLIKTRGQQVTLSCSPISGHRSVSWYQQTPGQGLQFLFEYFSETQRNKGNFPGRFSGRQFSNSRSEMNVSTLELGDSALYLCASSPSLNKNTEAFFGQGTRLTVV.